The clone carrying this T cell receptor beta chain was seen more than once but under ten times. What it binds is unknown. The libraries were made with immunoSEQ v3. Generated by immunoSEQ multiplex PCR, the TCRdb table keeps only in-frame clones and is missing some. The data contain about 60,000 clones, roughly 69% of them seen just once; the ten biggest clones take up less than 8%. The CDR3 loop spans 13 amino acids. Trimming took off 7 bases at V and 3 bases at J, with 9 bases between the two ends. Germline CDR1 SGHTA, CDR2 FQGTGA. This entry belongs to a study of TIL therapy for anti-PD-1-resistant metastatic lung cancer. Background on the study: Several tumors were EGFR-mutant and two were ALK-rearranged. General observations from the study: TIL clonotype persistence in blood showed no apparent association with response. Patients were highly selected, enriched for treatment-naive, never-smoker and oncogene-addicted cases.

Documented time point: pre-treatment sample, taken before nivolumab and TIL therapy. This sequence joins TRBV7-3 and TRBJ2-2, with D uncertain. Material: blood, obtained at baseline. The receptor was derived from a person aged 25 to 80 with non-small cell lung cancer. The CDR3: CASTGNYTGELFF. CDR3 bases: TGTGCCAGCACGGGCAATTACACCGGGGAGCTGTTTTTT.